These T cell receptor beta chains were read from a single sample in a study of cytomegalovirus exposure and HLA in healthy donors. The repertoire was sequenced with immunoSEQ multiplex PCR; TCRdb's copy has only in-frame clones and lacks some. The table lists over 85,000 clones, around 83% of them singletons. Sequenced material: PBMCs. These receptors all come from a woman aged 60-70 years in good health and CMV-seropositive. Both conserved end residues are part of each CDR3. Each record gives: J gene, CDR3 length, V gene, clone size, D gene, CDR3 protein, CDR3 DNA. A D gene is named only where the DNA matches it firmly. Size values are once, few and many counts, or a class for expanded clones, and some rows have none.

TRBJ2-7 12 TRBV7-9 few - CASSSDKYEQYF TGTGCCAGCAGCTCGGACAAATACGAGCAGTACTTC
TRBJ2-1 16 TRBV7-9 - TRBD2 CASRLGWAGGRNEQFF TGTGCCAGCAGACTGGGGTGGGCGGGAGGGCGCAATGAGCAGTTCTTC
TRBJ1-2 12 TRBV9 - TRBD1 CASSVGGQGFTF TGTGCCAGCAGCGTAGGGGGACAGGGGTTCACCTTC
TRBJ2-1 14 TRBV18 - - CASSPKTSSSEQFF TGTGCCAGCTCACCAAAGACTAGTAGCTCCGAGCAGTTCTTC
TRBJ1-1 12 TRBV27 - - CASSFGGGEAFF TGTGCCAGCAGTTTTGGGGGCGGAGAAGCTTTCTTT
TRBJ2-1 14 TRBV6-5 - - CASSRGASYNEQFF TGTGCCAGCTCTCGGGGGGCGTCCTACAATGAGCAGTTCTTC
TRBJ2-7 11 TRBV20-1 - TRBD1 CRADRSYEQYF TGCAGGGCGGACAGGTCCTACGAGCAGTACTTC
TRBJ1-3 16 TRBV19 few TRBD1 CASSVLQGAHGNTIYF TGTGCCAGTAGTGTCTTACAGGGGGCTCATGGAAACACCATATATTTT
TRBJ1-5 13 TRBV2 - - CASSGGYGQPQHF TGTGCCAGCAGTGGAGGGTATGGGCAGCCCCAGCATTTT
TRBJ1-1 14 TRBV6-6 - - CASSYSNWNTEAFF TGTGCCAGCAGTTACTCGAACTGGAACACTGAAGCTTTCTTT
TRBJ2-1 14 TRBV10-3 - TRBD1 CATNEGTAYNEQFF TGTGCCACTAACGAAGGGACAGCTTACAATGAGCAGTTCTTC
TRBJ2-5 16 TRBV5-1 - TRBD2 CASSLLPAGGWETQYF TGCGCCAGCAGCCTCCTACCGGCGGGAGGATGGGAGACCCAGTACTTC
TRBJ1-1 14 TRBV2 few - CASSEGRWNTEAFF TGTGCCAGCAGTGAGGGCAGATGGAACACTGAAGCTTTCTTT
TRBJ2-1 16 TRBV7-2 - TRBD2 CASSFGGLAGDNEQFF TGTGCCAGCAGCTTTGGGGGACTAGCGGGAGACAATGAGCAGTTCTTC
TRBJ1-1 14 TRBV7-9 - TRBD1 CASIQGEWNTEAFF TGTGCCAGCATCCAGGGGGAATGGAACACTGAAGCTTTCTTT
TRBJ2-6 16 TRBV4-1 few - CASSDILGAGANVLTF TGCGCCAGCAGCGATATCCTAGGCGCTGGGGCCAACGTCCTGACTTTC
TRBJ2-5 14 TRBV7-9 - TRBD1 CASSFRTGKETQYF TGTGCCAGCAGCTTCCGGACAGGGAAGGAGACCCAGTACTTC
TRBJ1-1 13 TRBV19 - - CASSLGAKIEAFF TGTGCCAGTAGTCTGGGGGCCAAGATTGAAGCTTTCTTT
TRBJ2-1 14 TRBV6-5 - - CASKAVGQGNEQFF TGTGCCAGCAAGGCAGTGGGGCAGGGGAATGAGCAGTTCTTC
TRBJ2-4 13 TRBV9 - - CASSVGGAGIQYF TGTGCCAGCAGCGTAGGCGGAGCTGGCATTCAGTACTTC
TRBJ2-7 14 TRBV5-1 once TRBD2 CASRKRGGNYEQYF TGCGCCAGCAGAAAGCGGGGGGGCAACTACGAGCAGTACTTC
TRBJ2-1 15 TRBV7-2 - TRBD2 CASSSGLAGFNEQFF TGTGCCAGCAGCTCGGGACTAGCGGGATTCAATGAGCAGTTCTTC
TRBJ2-5 13 TRBV18 - - CASSSSAQETQYF TGTGCCAGCTCCTCCAGCGCACAAGAGACCCAGTACTTC
TRBJ1-5 13 TRBV2 - - CASGSEVSQPQHF TGTGCCAGCGGTTCAGAGGTCAGTCAGCCCCAGCATTTT
TRBJ1-1 14 TRBV19 few - CASTNPPGSTEAFF TGTGCCAGTACCAATCCCCCAGGTAGCACTGAAGCTTTCTTT
TRBJ2-1 15 TRBV28 - - CASSPLRSSYNEQFF TGTGCCAGCAGCCCCTTGAGAAGCTCCTACAATGAGCAGTTCTTC
TRBJ2-1 17 TRBV4-1 few TRBD2 CASSRFSGTSVDNEQFF TGCGCCAGCAGCCGCTTCTCCGGGACTAGCGTCGACAATGAGCAGTTCTTC
TRBJ2-5 14 TRBV5-4 - TRBD1 CASSAPGQQETQYF TGTGCCAGCAGCGCTCCGGGACAGCAAGAGACCCAGTACTTC
TRBJ2-1 14 TRBV19 - - CASHLGSSYNEQFF TGTGCCAGCCATCTAGGGAGCTCCTACAATGAGCAGTTCTTC
TRBJ2-3 16 TRBV6-5 - TRBD2 CASSYSGGGWGDTQYF TGTGCCAGCAGTTACTCGGGCGGGGGATGGGGAGATACGCAGTATTTT
TRBJ1-1 14 TRBV11-2 once - CASTLVAGSTEAFF TGTGCCAGCACCCTTGTTGCGGGAAGTACTGAAGCTTTCTTT
TRBJ2-2 11 TRBV28 - - CANSFVGELFF TGTGCCAACAGTTTCGTGGGGGAGCTGTTTTTT
TRBJ2-3 13 TRBV7-3 few - CASSLRESDTQYF TGTGCCAGCAGCTTAAGGGAGTCAGATACGCAGTATTTT
TRBJ1-2 16 TRBV5-6 - TRBD1 CASSLVGRQGVYGYTF TGTGCCAGCAGCTTGGTTGGTCGACAGGGCGTATATGGCTACACCTTC
TRBJ2-1 17 TRBV6-1 - TRBD2 CASSEIGLADAYNEQFF TGTGCCAGCAGTGAAATAGGACTAGCCGACGCCTACAATGAGCAGTTCTTC
TRBJ1-2 15 TRBV4-1 - - CASSQDPGENYGYTF TGCGCCAGCAGCCAAGATCCGGGGGAAAACTATGGCTACACCTTC
TRBJ2-1 15 TRBV27 - TRBD2 CASSPGLASYNEQFF TGTGCCAGCAGTCCAGGACTAGCGTCCTACAATGAGCAGTTCTTC